This T cell receptor (beta chain) was identified in a study of T cells in Graves' hyperthyroidism and ophthalmopathy. The CDR3 totals 15 residues. The V segment lost 3 bases and the J segment 7 bases; nucleotides outside the gene matches: 7. The table lists this clonotype with many counts. Researchers took RNA transcripts and amplified the TCR beta CDR3 regions from them. TCR CDR3 underwent first-round RT-PCR with the HTBI primer set. Each CDR3 protein gets one entry after TCRdb re-called the multiplex PCR reads with MiXCR. Here the sample spans roughly 710,000 distinct CDR3 sequences, 35% being singletons. Criteria for exclusion of patients were uncontrolled infection, other autoimmune disease, pregnancy or lactation. Diagnoses were made from clinical symptoms, serum measures (thyroxine and TRAb), thyroid ultrasound and orbital computed tomography.

What was sequenced was blood. This TCR was recovered from a middle-aged woman with Graves' hyperthyroidism. The chain has TRBV12-3 or TRBV12-4 and TRBJ1-5; 9 positions agree with TRBD1. CDR3 nucleotides: TGTGCCAGCAGTTTGGGACAGGGTATGTTGCAGCCCCAGCATTTT. Residues: CASSLGQGMLQPQHF.